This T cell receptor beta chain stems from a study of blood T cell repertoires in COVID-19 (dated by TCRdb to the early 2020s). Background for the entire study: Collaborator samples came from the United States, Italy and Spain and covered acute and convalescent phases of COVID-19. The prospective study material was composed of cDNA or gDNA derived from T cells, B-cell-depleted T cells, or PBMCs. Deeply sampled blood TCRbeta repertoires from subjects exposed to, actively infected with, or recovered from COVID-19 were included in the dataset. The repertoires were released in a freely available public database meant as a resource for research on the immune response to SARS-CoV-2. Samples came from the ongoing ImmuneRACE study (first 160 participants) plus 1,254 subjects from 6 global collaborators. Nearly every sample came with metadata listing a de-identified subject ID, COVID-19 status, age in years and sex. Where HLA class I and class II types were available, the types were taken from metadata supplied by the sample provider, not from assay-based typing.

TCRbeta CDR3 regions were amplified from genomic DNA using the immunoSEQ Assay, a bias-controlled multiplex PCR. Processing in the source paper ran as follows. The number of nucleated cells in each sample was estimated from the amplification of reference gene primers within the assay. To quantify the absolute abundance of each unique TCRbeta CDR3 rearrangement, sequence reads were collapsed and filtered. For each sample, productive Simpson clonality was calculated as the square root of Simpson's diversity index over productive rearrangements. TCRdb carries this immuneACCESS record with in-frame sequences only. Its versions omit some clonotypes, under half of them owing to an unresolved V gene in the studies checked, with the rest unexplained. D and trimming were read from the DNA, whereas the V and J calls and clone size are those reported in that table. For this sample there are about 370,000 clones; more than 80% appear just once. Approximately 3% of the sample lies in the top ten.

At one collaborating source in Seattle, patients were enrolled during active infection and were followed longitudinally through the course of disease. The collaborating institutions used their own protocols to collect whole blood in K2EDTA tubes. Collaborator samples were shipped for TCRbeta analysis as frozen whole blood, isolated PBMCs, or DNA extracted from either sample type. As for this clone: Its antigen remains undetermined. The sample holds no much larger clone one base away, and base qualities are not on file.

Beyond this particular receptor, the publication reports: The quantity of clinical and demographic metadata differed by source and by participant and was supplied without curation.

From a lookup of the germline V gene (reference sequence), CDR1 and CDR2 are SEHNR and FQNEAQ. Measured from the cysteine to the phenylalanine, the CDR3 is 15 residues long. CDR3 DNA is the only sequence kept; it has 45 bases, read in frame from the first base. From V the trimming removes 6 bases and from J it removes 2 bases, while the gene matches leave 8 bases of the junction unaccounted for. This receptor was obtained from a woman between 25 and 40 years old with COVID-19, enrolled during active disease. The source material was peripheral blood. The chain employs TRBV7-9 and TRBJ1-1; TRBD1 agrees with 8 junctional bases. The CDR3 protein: CASSFIDRGNTEAFF. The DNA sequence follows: TGTGCCAGCAGTTTTATAGACAGGGGTAACACTGAAGCTTTCTTT.